Included here is one TCR beta chain sequence, with context. The antigen is not known. TCRdb re-called the multiplex PCR reads through MiXCR, storing one row per CDR3 protein. The sample yields around 8,200 distinct CDR3 sequences, nearly 75% seen once. This specimen comes from a study of breast tumors, draining lymph nodes, adjacent tissues. Broader study findings: Findings are consistent with lymph node origin and intratumoral expansion of most tumor T cells. Tumors had less TCR diversity than lymph nodes, more than nontumor tissue. That most tumor T cells come from lymph nodes remained unproven. Tumor and nontumor repertoires were significantly more similar in luminal-like than in basal-like breast cancer.

Germline-derived CDR1 and CDR2 are KGHDR and SFDVKD. Trimming took off 3 bases at V and 1 base at J, with 14 bases between the two ends. This CDR3 contains 16 residues. The receptor was derived from a female donor with breast cancer. Some clones in this sample may be carry-over from other donors' samples. Sequences were obtained from tumor-adjacent breast tissue. The chain joins TRBV24-1 to TRBJ2-5; D is possibly TRBD1 or TRBD2 (5 bases each). DNA of the CDR3: TGTGCCACCAGTGATCCTGCCGGGGACCTCCAAGAGACCCAGTACTTC. Amino acid sequence: CATSDPAGDLQETQYF.